These 13 T cell receptor beta chains were sequenced from one sample in a study of blood T cells in healthy people across ages. Then a second PCR, running about 7 to 11 cycles, was carried out with a sample-barcoded 5' primer and a J-beta primer mix. TCRdb reprocessed the 5' RACE reads with MiXCR, giving one entry per CDR3 protein. The top ten hold 9% to 9.5% of the sample, which has about 760,000 distinct CDR3 sequences, 20% to 25% seen once. The sample was also reused in another study, on T cells of mothers and their children.

Material: blood. These receptors came from a boy younger than 18 in good health.

This clonotype was found a few times. CDR3 protein: CASSQQLAGETQYF. DNA for the CDR3: TGTGCCAGCAGCCAGCAGCTAGCGGGAGAGACCCAGTACTTC. The rearrangement links TRBV4-2 to TRBJ2-5, with 8 bases that match TRBD2. Germline CDR1 and CDR2: LGHNA and YNFKEQ. CDR3 size: 14 residues. J gave up 4 bases and V 3 bases, and 4 bases lay outside the gene matches.

CDR3 amino acids: CASRGRGNNEQFF. CDR3 coding DNA: TGTGCCAGCAGGGGGCGGGGGAACAATGAGCAGTTCTTC. This sequence joins TRBV28 and TRBJ2-1, with 7 bases lining up with TRBD2. Germline lookup yields CDR1 MDHEN and CDR2 SYDVKM. V lost 6 bases, J lost 5 bases, and 4 bases stayed unmatched. This CDR3 is 13 amino acids long.

The V and J genes are TRBV6-1 and TRBJ2-1; D unresolved. Germline lookup yields CDR1 MNHNS and CDR2 SASEGT. The CDR3 extends over 14 amino acids. Between the trimmed V and J ends, which lost 0 bases and 8 bases, there was a span of 11 bases. The CDR3, as DNA: TGTGCCAGCAGTGAAGCGACATTTGGGGATGAGCAGTTCTTC. Protein: CASSEATFGDEQFF.

V gene TRBV5-5 combines with J gene TRBJ2-3; 8 nucleotides line up with TRBD2. The CDR3 has 16 residues. From germline, CDR1 is SGHKS and CDR2 YYEKEE (reference sequence). V was pared by 0 bases and J by 5 bases, with 8 bases of the junction left unmatched. The CDR3 reads CASSLAGGGVQDTQYF. The CDR3 nucleotides read TGTGCCAGCAGCTTGGCCGGGGGGGGCGTTCAAGATACGCAGTATTTT. The full variable domain, with the rest looked up from reference TRBV5-5 and TRBJ2-3, is DAGVTQSPTHLIKTRGQQVTLRCSPISGHKSVSWYQQVLGQGPQFIFQYYEKEERGRGNFPDRFSARQFPNYSSELNVNALLLGDSALYLCASSLAGGGVQDTQYFGPGTRLTVL.

V usage is TRBV7-9 and J usage is TRBJ1-3; D not certain. Germline CDR1 reads SEHNR; CDR2 reads FQNEAQ (reference sequence). The CDR3 has 15 amino acids. V gave up 5 bases and J gave up 0 bases, with 11 bases separating them. In DNA, the CDR3 is TGTGCCAGCAGCCGCTACGGGTCCTCTGGAAACACCATATATTTT. Its translation is CASSRYGSSGNTIYF.

V gene TRBV5-1 combines with J gene TRBJ1-1; D might be TRBD1 (6 bases). V was pared by 1 base and J by 0 bases, with 10 bases between. The germline gives CDR1 SGHRS, CDR2 YFSETQ. The CDR3 spans 15 residues. CDR3 protein: CASSLYWDMNTEAFF. For the CDR3, the DNA is TGCGCCAGCAGCTTGTATTGGGACATGAACACTGAAGCTTTCTTT.

The V gene is TRBV2, the J gene TRBJ2-3; 9 nucleotides line up with TRBD2. V was pared by 4 bases and J by 0 bases, with 5 bases of the junction left unmatched. The CDR3 extends over 16 amino acids. Germline lookup yields CDR1 SNHLY and CDR2 FYNNEI. CDR3 amino acids: CASSGETSGSTDTQYF. CDR3 coding DNA: TGTGCCAGCAGTGGGGAGACTAGCGGTAGCACAGATACGCAGTATTTT.

The rearrangement uses TRBV27 and TRBJ2-1; D may be TRBD2 (5 bases). The germline V gene encodes CDR1 MNHEY and CDR2 SMNVEV (reference sequence). This CDR3 has 13 residues. V gave up 2 bases and J gave up 5 bases, with 7 bases separating them. This chain's CDR3 is CASSLLGDNEQFF. CDR3 bases: TGTGCCAGCAGTTTACTGGGAGACAATGAGCAGTTCTTC.

This rearrangement joins TRBV7-9 to TRBJ2-2, with TRBD2 matching 10 bases. The length of the CDR3 is 17 residues. CDR1 and CDR2 (germline): SEHNR, FQNEAQ (reference sequence). Germline trimming cut 0 bases from V and 3 bases from J; bases unmatched to any gene: 4. CDR3 sequence: CASSLASAGGDTGELFF. The CDR3 bases are TGTGCCAGCAGCTTAGCATCAGCGGGAGGGGACACCGGGGAGCTGTTTTTT.

The chain uses TRBV7-9 and TRBJ2-7, with D maybe TRBD2 (7 bases). This CDR3 has 19 residues. Trimming took 4 bases from V and 5 from J, leaving 30 bases between them. In germline, CDR1 is SEHNR, CDR2 FQNEAQ (reference sequence). CDR3 DNA: TGTGCCAGCAGCTCCAGCGGAACTAGTAAGCCCGGCGGGGGCAACGAGCAGTACTTC. This gives the protein CASSSSGTSKPGGGNEQYF.

The chain is built from TRBV20-1 and TRBJ2-6; D tentatively fits TRBD1 or TRBD2 (5 bases each). This CDR3 is 15 amino acids long. The germline CDR1 and CDR2 sequences are DFQATT and SNEGSKA (reference sequence). V shed 4 bases and J shed 0 bases, with 10 bases lying between them. The chain's CDR3 is CSANGALSGANVLTF. CDR3 DNA: TGCAGTGCTAACGGGGCGCTCTCTGGGGCCAACGTCCTGACTTTC.

This clonotype showed up just a few times. This sequence joins TRBV27 and TRBJ2-3; TRBD1 is a possible D gene (6 bases). The V end lost 3 bases, the J end lost 9 bases, and 19 bases lay between the germline ends. CDR1 and CDR2 from the germline V gene are MNHEY and SMNVEV (reference sequence). This CDR3 has 15 residues. CDR3 loop: CASSFRSNLQGTQYF. In DNA, the CDR3 is TGTGCCAGCAGTTTTCGCAGTAACTTACAGGGAACGCAGTATTTT.

There are a few counts of this clonotype. The V call is TRBV7-9, the J call TRBJ2-5, with D perhaps TRBD1 or TRBD2 (5 bases each). V lost 7 bases, J lost 5 bases, and 14 bases lay in between. Germline CDR1 reads SEHNR; CDR2 reads FQNEAQ (reference sequence). There are 13 residues in the CDR3. CDR3 residues: CASKTTEGETQYF. The DNA for the CDR3 is TGTGCCAGCAAGACGACTGAGGGGGAGACCCAGTACTTC.